In its sample, the clone carrying this T cell receptor beta chain was seen once. What it binds is unknown. The data stem from a study of shared clonotypes between healthy human individuals. The study, taken as a whole, reports: Clonotype sharing across donors was expected to vary with sequencing depth.

The CDR3 is 18 residues long. The germline CDR1 and CDR2 sequences are SNHLY and FYNNEI. The V end was cut by 4 bases, the J end by 8 bases, with 27 bases between. Deep level was the assay's run setting. Profiled with immunoSEQ multiplex PCR; TCRdb holds only in-frame clones, not every one. The repertoire holds hundreds of thousands of clones, with 90% to 96% as singletons. The receptor was isolated from a woman aged 30 to 39 in good health. The V and J genes are TRBV2 and TRBJ2-1; D might be TRBD1 or TRBD2, each matching 5 bases. Sequencing was performed on naive CD4+ T cells sorted from blood. The subset: CD45RA+ positively selected. DNA of the CDR3: TGTGCCAGCAGTGCCTACCAGGCCGGGGACCGTGTGGGGGATGAGCAGTTCTTC. Its translation: CASSAYQAGDRVGDEQFF.